The clone carrying this T cell receptor beta chain was picked up one time. Per the original methods: Scientists estimated how many nucleated cells there were by amplifying reference gene primers. TCRdb's copy holds only in-frame clones and misses some; the assay was immunoSEQ multiplex PCR. V and J calls and clone size come straight from that table; D and trimming were deduced from the DNA. Here the sample spans about 330,000 clones, 86% being singletons. The sample is drawn from a study of blood T cell repertoires in COVID-19. Whole-study context: Whether acute or convalescent, the COVID-19 samples came from the United States, Italy and Spain. T cells, B-cell-depleted T cells, or PBMCs provided the cDNA or gDNA that served as material.

Sequencing input: peripheral blood. The source of this sequence is a woman aged 45-65 years with acute or convalescent COVID-19.

As DNA, the CDR3 is TGTGCCAGCAGTGAACCGGGAGGGCCTGAAGATACGCAGTATTTT. This encodes CASSEPGGPEDTQYF. V gene TRBV28 combines with J gene TRBJ2-3; 8 bases fit TRBD2. The germline V gene encodes CDR1 MDHEN and CDR2 SYDVKM. V dropped 5 bases and J dropped 5; count of bases not matched to a gene: 9. This CDR3 spans 15 amino acids.